The clone carrying this TCR beta chain was counted at least ten times. The source of the sample is a study of molecular identifiers for immune sequencing clone quantification. MiXCR was run by TCRdb on the PCR reads, yielding one entry per CDR3 protein. The table records tens of thousands of distinct CDR3 sequences, around 21% of them present only once. Trimming shortened V by 3 bases and J by 7 bases, and 11 bases separated the two germline ends. This CDR3 is 13 amino acids long. Germline V gene sequence: CDR1 SGHTA, CDR2 FQGNSA. V gene TRBV7-2 combines with J gene TRBJ2-3; D gene unclear. This receptor was taken from a human donor in good health. Some libraries in this study had Jurkat cell RNA spiked in. The sequencing input was naive CD8+ T cells from blood, with Jurkat cell RNA spiked in. Subset indicated: FACS-sorted CD8+CD4-CCR7+CD45RA+ naive T cells. CDR3 sequence reads: CASSFDLGHTQYF. CDR3 DNA: TGTGCCAGCAGCTTCGACCTAGGCCATACGCAGTATTTT.